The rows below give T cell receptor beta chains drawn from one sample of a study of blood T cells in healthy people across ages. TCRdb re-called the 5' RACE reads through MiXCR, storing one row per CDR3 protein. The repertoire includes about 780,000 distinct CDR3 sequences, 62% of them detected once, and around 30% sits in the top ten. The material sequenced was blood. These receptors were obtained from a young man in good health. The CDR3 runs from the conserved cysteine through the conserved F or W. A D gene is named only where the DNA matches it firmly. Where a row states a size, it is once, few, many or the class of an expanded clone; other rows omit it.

DNA: TGCAGCGTGCGGGTGCCGGGCGATGAGCAGTTCTTC
CDR3: CSVRVPGDEQFF
D: .
J: TRBJ2-1
size: few
V: TRBV29-1

DNA: TGTGCCAGCAGCTTGGAGTTTGTTTCCACCTACAATGAGCAGTTCTTC
CDR3: CASSLEFVSTYNEQFF
D: .
J: TRBJ2-1
size: many
V: TRBV13

DNA: TGCAGTGCTAGACCAGGACAGATTAATGAAAAACTGTTTTTT
CDR3: CSARPGQINEKLFF
D: .
J: TRBJ1-4
size: .
V: TRBV20-1

DNA: TGTGCCAGCAGCGTAGATGTAGGGAGGGCCTACGAGCAGTACTTC
CDR3: CASSVDVGRAYEQYF
D: TRBD2
J: TRBJ2-7
size: .
V: TRBV9

DNA: TGCGCCAGCAGCCAAGATCGGCAGGCAGCCTATGGCTACACCTTC
CDR3: CASSQDRQAAYGYTF
D: .
J: TRBJ1-2
size: few
V: TRBV4-3

DNA: TGTGCCAGCGGGACTTCGGGCACAGATACGCAGTATTTT
CDR3: CASGTSGTDTQYF
D: .
J: TRBJ2-3
size: .
V: TRBV6-2/TRBV6-3

DNA: TGTGCCAGCAGCCAATCGTCCCTAGCGGGGGACTCGGATGAGCAGTTCTTC
CDR3: CASSQSSLAGDSDEQFF
D: TRBD2
J: TRBJ2-1
size: .
V: TRBV3-1

DNA: TGTGCCAGCACCGATCAGGGAGCAACACGGAATGAGCAGTTCTTC
CDR3: CASTDQGATRNEQFF
D: .
J: TRBJ2-1
size: .
V: TRBV6-5

DNA: TGCGCCAGCAGCCAAGATTGCCAGGGGGCCAGGAATGAGCAGTTCTTC
CDR3: CASSQDCQGARNEQFF
D: TRBD1
J: TRBJ2-1
size: .
V: TRBV4-3

DNA: TGTGCCAGCGATTTCAGCGGGGTGGGCACAGATACGCAGTATTTT
CDR3: CASDFSGVGTDTQYF
D: TRBD2
J: TRBJ2-3
size: .
V: TRBV28

DNA: TGTGCCACCCTCCTCGGACAGAGGAGAGATACGCAGTATTTT
CDR3: CATLLGQRRDTQYF
D: .
J: TRBJ2-3
size: .
V: TRBV6-6

DNA: TGTGCCAGCAGTTACGGGAGAGAAGGGTCGCAGTATTTT
CDR3: CASSYGREGSQYF
D: .
J: TRBJ2-3
size: .
V: TRBV6-2/TRBV6-3

DNA: TGTGCCAGCAGTTACTCGAGCCTTCCTTCGAAGCAGTACTTC
CDR3: CASSYSSLPSKQYF
D: .
J: TRBJ2-7
size: few
V: TRBV6-5

DNA: TGTGCCAGCACCGAGGCGGAGAACTATGGCTACACCTTC
CDR3: CASTEAENYGYTF
D: .
J: TRBJ1-2
size: .
V: TRBV2

DNA: TGCAGTGCTAGTCGGTGGGCTGGGGCCAACGTCCTGACTTTC
CDR3: CSASRWAGANVLTF
D: .
J: TRBJ2-6
size: once
V: TRBV20-1

DNA: TGTGCCAGCAGCTTAGCTGCCTACAATGAGCAGTACTTC
CDR3: CASSLAAYNEQYF
D: .
J: TRBJ2-7
size: .
V: TRBV7-2

DNA: TGTGCCAGCAGCTTAAGTCAGGGGTCGGGCTACACCTTC
CDR3: CASSLSQGSGYTF
D: .
J: TRBJ1-2
size: few
V: TRBV7-3

DNA: TGTGCCGGGCAGGGACTAGTCCCAGATACGCAGTATTTT
CDR3: CAGQGLVPDTQYF
D: TRBD2
J: TRBJ2-3
size: .
V: TRBV2

DNA: TGCAGCGTGGCCCCGGGACTAGCGGGGTTAGAGACCCAGTACTTC
CDR3: CSVAPGLAGLETQYF
D: TRBD2
J: TRBJ2-5
size: few
V: TRBV29-1

DNA: TGCGCCAGCAGCCAAGGAGTACTGGGAAGCACAGATACGCAGTATTTT
CDR3: CASSQGVLGSTDTQYF
D: .
J: TRBJ2-3
size: few
V: TRBV4-3

DNA: TGTGCCAGCAGCCTCCCGCTTAGCGGGGAGATTCTCACAGATACGCAGTATTTT
CDR3: CASSLPLSGEILTDTQYF
D: TRBD2
J: TRBJ2-3
size: once
V: TRBV7-2

DNA: TGTGCCAGCAGCTCCCGGACAGGGTACGGCACAGATACGTGGTATTTT
CDR3: CASSSRTGYGTDTWYF
D: TRBD1
J: TRBJ2-3
size: .
V: TRBV7-2

DNA: TGTGCCAGCAGGGGAGGTCTCAACGAGCAGTACTTC
CDR3: CASRGGLNEQYF
D: .
J: TRBJ2-7
size: .
V: TRBV3-1

DNA: TGTGCTAGCAGGGACTTCATCAATGAGCAGTTCTTC
CDR3: CASRDFINEQFF
D: .
J: TRBJ2-1
size: .
V: TRBV6-1

DNA: TGTGCCAGCAGCCAGGGACACCAAAATTCACCCCTCCACTTT
CDR3: CASSQGHQNSPLHF
D: .
J: TRBJ1-6
size: .
V: TRBV5-6

DNA: TGTGCCATCAGTGACCCGGGACTAGCTCAATCCTACAATGAGCAGTTCTTC
CDR3: CAISDPGLAQSYNEQFF
D: TRBD2
J: TRBJ2-1
size: few
V: TRBV10-3

DNA: TGCGCCAGCAGCCAGACAGGGGGTCGGTGGGACACTGAAGCTTTCTTT
CDR3: CASSQTGGRWDTEAFF
D: TRBD1
J: TRBJ1-1
size: .
V: TRBV4-3

DNA: TGTGCCAGCCTGGTGACCTACGAGCAGTACTTC
CDR3: CASLVTYEQYF
D: .
J: TRBJ2-7
size: .
V: TRBV2

DNA: TGTGCCACGCGCGGGGTCCCCTCCTACGAGCAGTACTTC
CDR3: CATRGVPSYEQYF
D: .
J: TRBJ2-7
size: once
V: TRBV6-2/TRBV6-3

DNA: TGTGCCAGCAGAGGCCGGGACAGGGGCGGCGAGCAGTACTTC
CDR3: CASRGRDRGGEQYF
D: TRBD1
J: TRBJ2-7
size: .
V: TRBV6-2/TRBV6-3

DNA: TGCAGTGCCACGAATGGGGTAACTAATGAAAAACTGTTTTTT
CDR3: CSATNGVTNEKLFF
D: .
J: TRBJ1-4
size: .
V: TRBV20-1

DNA: TGTGCCAGCAGTTGGGGCCAGGGATGGTACTTC
CDR3: CASSWGQGWYF
D: .
J: TRBJ2-5
size: .
V: TRBV6-5

DNA: TGTGCCAGCAGCTTACCGACAGGGCGGCACGAGCAGTACTTC
CDR3: CASSLPTGRHEQYF
D: TRBD1
J: TRBJ2-7
size: .
V: TRBV7-2

DNA: TGTGCCAGTAGTCTGGCGATCCAAGAGGAAACCCAGTACTTC
CDR3: CASSLAIQEETQYF
D: .
J: TRBJ2-5
size: once
V: TRBV19

DNA: TGTGCCAGCAGCCAAGCAGGGGCCGTCTCCTATGGCTACACCTTC
CDR3: CASSQAGAVSYGYTF
D: .
J: TRBJ1-2
size: once
V: TRBV4-2

DNA: TGTGCCAGCACCCATCCACGGGAAGAAAGCTACGAGCAGTACTTC
CDR3: CASTHPREESYEQYF
D: .
J: TRBJ2-7
size: once
V: TRBV28

DNA: TGTGCCAGCAGTGACGAGAGACAGGATAAGCAGTTCTTC
CDR3: CASSDERQDKQFF
D: .
J: TRBJ2-1
size: once
V: TRBV6-2/TRBV6-3

DNA: TGTGCCAGCAGTTACCCCCTCCTTGGGACCCAGTACTTC
CDR3: CASSYPLLGTQYF
D: .
J: TRBJ2-5
size: many
V: TRBV6-6

DNA: TGTGCCAGCACGGGACAGGGCACGAGGTTTGGGACCCAGTACTTC
CDR3: CASTGQGTRFGTQYF
D: TRBD1
J: TRBJ2-5
size: .
V: TRBV9

DNA: TGTGCCAGCAGTGCGCAGCAAGCCAAAAACATTCAGTACTTC
CDR3: CASSAQQAKNIQYF
D: .
J: TRBJ2-4
size: .
V: TRBV25-1

DNA: TGTGCCAGCAGCCTCGGGGGCCTCTCCTACGAGCAGTACTTC
CDR3: CASSLGGLSYEQYF
D: .
J: TRBJ2-7
size: many
V: TRBV5-1

DNA: TGCAGCGCTGAAACAGGGAGGGTGTTAGATACGCAGTATTTT
CDR3: CSAETGRVLDTQYF
D: .
J: TRBJ2-3
size: once
V: TRBV29-1

DNA: TGTGCCAGCAGCTTTTTATGGGACCCCTACGAGCAGTACTTC
CDR3: CASSFLWDPYEQYF
D: .
J: TRBJ2-7
size: few
V: TRBV7-2

DNA: TGCAGCGTTGAAGGGGCCCAGGGTGGCTACACCTTC
CDR3: CSVEGAQGGYTF
D: .
J: TRBJ1-2
size: .
V: TRBV29-1

DNA: TGTGCCAGCAGTGTTCTAGCGGGGGGAACCAATGAGCAGTTCTTC
CDR3: CASSVLAGGTNEQFF
D: TRBD2
J: TRBJ2-1
size: .
V: TRBV25-1

DNA: TGCGCCAGCAGCATGGTCGGAAGGACTGAAGCTTTCTTT
CDR3: CASSMVGRTEAFF
D: .
J: TRBJ1-1
size: once
V: TRBV5-1

DNA: TGTGCCAGCAGTCATCCGCGAGGCCCGCAGGAGGACACTGAAGCTTTCTTT
CDR3: CASSHPRGPQEDTEAFF
D: .
J: TRBJ1-1
size: .
V: TRBV6-1

DNA: TGCGCCAGCAGCTCGGGGTTATCTGGGGCCTCCTACAATGAGCAGTTCTTC
CDR3: CASSSGLSGASYNEQFF
D: .
J: TRBJ2-1
size: .
V: TRBV5-1

DNA: TGTGCCAGCAGCCACAGCTCCAACTCCGGGAGCCCCCATGAGACCCAGTACTTC
CDR3: CASSHSSNSGSPHETQYF
D: .
J: TRBJ2-5
size: .
V: TRBV3-1

DNA: TGTGCCAGCAGTTTAGTGGGCCAGGGCGAGCAGCCCCAGCATTTT
CDR3: CASSLVGQGEQPQHF
D: .
J: TRBJ1-5
size: .
V: TRBV12-3/TRBV12-4

DNA: TGTGCCAGCAGCTTAGATCGTCCAGGGTCCTACGAGCAGTACTTC
CDR3: CASSLDRPGSYEQYF
D: .
J: TRBJ2-7
size: few
V: TRBV7-6

DNA: TGTGCCAGCAGCTTATACTTCGGGGAAGGCACAGATACGCAGTATTTT
CDR3: CASSLYFGEGTDTQYF
D: .
J: TRBJ2-3
size: .
V: TRBV7-3